These T cell receptor beta chains were read from a single sample in a study of human T cells and chemical hapten exposure. TCRdb analysed the RACE reads with MiXCR anew, one entry per CDR3 protein. There are around 44,000 distinct CDR3 sequences in the sample; 4% occur only once, and 26% lies in the top ten. The sample in question was whole blood, obtained in connection with sensitization to the hapten diphenylcyclopropenone (DPC). All receptors derive from a man aged 50-59 years with alopecia areata. Some clones in this sample may be carry-over from other donors' samples. CDR3s include the opening cysteine and the closing phenylalanine or tryptophan. Fields, in order: V gene, D gene, clone size, J gene, CDR3 protein, CDR3 DNA. The D gene is left open where the match is weak. Not every row has a clone size; where given, it reads once, few, many or a size class.

>TRBV27|TRBD2|many|TRBJ2-7
CASSFTSGISYEQYF
TGTGCCAGCAGTTTCACTAGCGGGATCTCCTACGAGCAGTACTTC
>TRBV7-8|-|many|TRBJ1-1
CASSLVWNTEAFF
TGTGCCAGCAGCTTAGTCTGGAACACTGAAGCTTTCTTT
>TRBV5-1|-|many|TRBJ2-7
CASSLASPYEQYF
TGCGCCAGCAGCTTGGCCAGCCCCTACGAGCAGTACTTC
>TRBV24-1|-|many|TRBJ1-5
CATTLGVFNQPQHF
TGTGCCACCACCCTAGGGGTATTCAATCAGCCCCAGCATTTT
>TRBV7-6|TRBD1|many|TRBJ2-3
CASSRTGTGSTDTQYF
TGTGCCAGCAGCCGAACCGGGACAGGTAGCACAGATACGCAGTATTTT
>TRBV6-6|-|many|TRBJ1-3
CASSASLSGNTIYF
TGTGCCAGCAGTGCCTCCCTCTCTGGAAACACCATATATTTT
>TRBV12-3/TRBV12-4|-|-|TRBJ1-2
CASSLAGRAYGYTF
TGTGCCAGCAGTTTAGCGGGCAGGGCCTATGGCTACACCTTC
>TRBV7-3|-|many|TRBJ1-1
CASSSQKDTEAFF
TGTGCCAGCAGCTCACAAAAGGACACTGAAGCTTTCTTT
>TRBV6-5|-|many|TRBJ2-6
CASSFNKDSGANVLTF
TGTGCCAGCAGTTTCAACAAGGACTCTGGGGCCAACGTCCTGACTTTC
>TRBV7-2|-|many|TRBJ2-3
CASSTTATMGADTQYF
TGTGCCAGCAGCACCACCGCGACAATGGGGGCAGATACGCAGTATTTT
>TRBV28|-|few|TRBJ1-2
CASSTGYYGYTF
TGTGCCAGCAGTACAGGGTACTATGGCTACACCTTC
>TRBV7-9|-|-|TRBJ2-2
CASSLRRELGELFF
TGTGCCAGCAGCTTAAGAAGAGAACTCGGGGAGCTGTTTTTT
>TRBV6-2/TRBV6-3|-|many|TRBJ1-1
CASRTPMDGDTEAFF
TGTGCCAGCAGAACCCCGATGGACGGGGACACTGAAGCTTTCTTT
>TRBV12-3/TRBV12-4|-|many|TRBJ1-5
CASSLSYRINQPQHF
TGTGCCAGCAGTTTAAGTTACAGGATCAATCAGCCCCAGCATTTT
>TRBV20-1|-|many|TRBJ2-7
CSATPSPSYEQYF
TGCAGTGCCACCCCCTCTCCCTCCTACGAGCAGTACTTC
>TRBV24-1|-|many|TRBJ2-3
CATSDLAGMRQDTQYF
TGTGCCACCAGTGATTTGGCAGGGATGCGTCAAGATACGCAGTATTTT
>TRBV6-2/TRBV6-3|-|many|TRBJ2-7
CASSYGLSYEQYF
TGTGCCAGCAGTTACGGTCTCTCCTACGAGCAGTACTTC
>TRBV7-2|-|many|TRBJ2-3
CASSGGLRGRASVDTQYF
TGTGCCAGCAGCGGGGGGCTTAGAGGGAGGGCCTCGGTAGATACGCAGTATTTT
>TRBV3-1|TRBD2|few|TRBJ2-1
CASSSISGRANEQFF
TGTGCCAGCAGCTCAATTAGCGGGAGGGCCAATGAGCAGTTCTTC
>TRBV29-1|-|few|TRBJ2-3
CSVRQAADFTDTQYF
TGCAGCGTTAGGCAGGCCGCCGACTTCACAGATACGCAGTATTTT
>TRBV6-1|-|many|TRBJ2-5
CASNDITDHRETQYF
TGTGCCAGCAACGATATTACGGATCATCGGGAGACCCAGTACTTC
>TRBV10-3|TRBD2|-|TRBJ2-1
CAISASGNEQFF
TGTGCCATCAGTGCTAGCGGCAATGAGCAGTTCTTC
>TRBV6-6|-|many|TRBJ2-2
CASRSPRAGNTGELFF
TGTGCCAGCAGGAGCCCGCGGGCGGGGAACACCGGGGAGCTGTTTTTT
>TRBV7-2|TRBD1|few|TRBJ1-5
CASSSWTGDTNQPQHF
TGTGCCAGCAGCTCTTGGACAGGGGACACCAATCAGCCCCAGCATTTT
>TRBV27|TRBD1|many|TRBJ1-1
CASSKWTGDTEAFF
TGTGCCAGCAGTAAATGGACAGGGGACACTGAAGCTTTCTTT
>TRBV6-5|TRBD2|few|TRBJ2-5
CASNPTSGVAVGETQYF
TGTGCCAGCAATCCGACTAGCGGGGTCGCAGTTGGGGAGACCCAGTACTTC
>TRBV7-9|-|many|TRBJ2-1
CASILSRGLKSQGEQFF
TGTGCCAGCATTCTTTCCCGAGGGCTAAAAAGTCAGGGTGAGCAGTTCTTC
>TRBV7-3|TRBD1|many|TRBJ1-2
CASSVSTGGGGGYTF
TGTGCCAGCAGCGTCTCGACAGGGGGCGGCGGCGGCTACACCTTC
>TRBV5-1|TRBD2|many|TRBJ2-3
CASSLVGTTTDTQYF
TGCGCCAGCAGCTTGGTAGGGACTACCACAGATACGCAGTATTTT
>TRBV9|-|many|TRBJ2-7
CASSVVTGGEQYF
TGTGCCAGCAGCGTAGTTACGGGTGGCGAGCAGTACTTC
>TRBV20-1|-|many|TRBJ1-5
CSARNSGPQQPQHF
TGCAGTGCTAGAAATTCAGGCCCTCAACAGCCCCAGCATTTT
>TRBV6-6|TRBD1|many|TRBJ1-1
CASRKSGGWGNTEAFF
TGTGCCAGCAGGAAATCAGGGGGTTGGGGAAACACTGAAGCTTTCTTT
>TRBV27|TRBD1|many|TRBJ2-7
CASSSSTGARVLRGQYF
TGTGCCAGCAGTTCGTCGACAGGGGCTCGGGTACTACGAGGGCAGTACTTC
>TRBV2|TRBD1|many|TRBJ1-5
CASSAPSSGTVTDQPQHF
TGTGCCAGCAGTGCTCCCTCCTCCGGGACAGTTACCGATCAGCCCCAGCATTTT
>TRBV7-9|-|many|TRBJ1-5
CASSLGPGFNQPQHF
TGTGCCAGCAGCTTAGGGCCAGGGTTCAATCAGCCCCAGCATTTT
>TRBV5-1|-|many|TRBJ2-7
CASKGRESSYEQYF
TGCGCCAGCAAAGGCCGGGAGAGCTCCTACGAGCAGTACTTC
>TRBV29-1|-|many|TRBJ2-5
CSVEDPGETQYF
TGCAGCGTTGAAGACCCTGGGGAGACCCAGTACTTC
>TRBV29-1|-|many|TRBJ2-7
CSVVGFDEQYF
TGCAGCGTTGTAGGGTTCGACGAGCAGTACTTC